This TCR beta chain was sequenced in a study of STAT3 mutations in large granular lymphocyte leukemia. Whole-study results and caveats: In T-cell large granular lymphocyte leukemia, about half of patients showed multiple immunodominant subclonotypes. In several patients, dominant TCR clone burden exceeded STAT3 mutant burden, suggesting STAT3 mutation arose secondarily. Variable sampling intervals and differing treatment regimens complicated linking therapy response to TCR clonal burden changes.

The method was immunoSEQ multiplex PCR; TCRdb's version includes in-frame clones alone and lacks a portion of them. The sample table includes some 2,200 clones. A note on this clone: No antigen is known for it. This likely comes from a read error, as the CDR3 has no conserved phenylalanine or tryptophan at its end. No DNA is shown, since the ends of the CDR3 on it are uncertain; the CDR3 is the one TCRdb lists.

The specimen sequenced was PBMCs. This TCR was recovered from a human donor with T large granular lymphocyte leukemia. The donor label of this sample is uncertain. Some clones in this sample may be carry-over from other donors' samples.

CDR3 sequence: CASSSGGAADT. The gene calls are TRBV6-4 and TRBJ2-3; the D call TRBD2 from the table was never checked on the DNA. The CDR3 is 11 residues long, counting both termini. Per the germline V gene, CDR1 is MRHNA and CDR2 is SNTAGT.